Sequencing of this T cell receptor beta chain was carried out in a study of graft-versus-host responses after intestinal transplantation. Turning to the study itself: The recipients all started with anti-thymocyte globulin induction and then took tacrolimus and steroids for roughly three years. The study, taken as a whole, reports: Marrow from the recipient contained GvH clones, some of which had appeared first in ileum or blood. Individuals who had graft-donor T cell macrochimerism had allografts that showed high graft-versus-host to host-versus-graft clonal ratios.

Germline V gives CDR1 SNHLY, CDR2 FYNNEI. The CDR3 sequence is 15 residues long. V lost 6 bases, J lost 9 bases, and 18 bases lay in between. Data came from immunoSEQ multiplex PCR; TCRdb stores just in-frame clones and leaves some out. The sample lists around 100,000 clones, less than 90% occurring once. This clone was detected only once. Antigen specificity is unknown. The sequencing here drew on unstimulated CD4+ T cells sorted from spleen or lymph node cells, taken before transplant. This chain links TRBV2 with TRBJ1-6; no clear D gene. The sequence was collected from a human donor who was the organ donor for an intestinal transplant. CDR3 DNA: TGTGCCAGCAGGGTCTTAAGTAGTCCTGGTTCACCCCTCCACTTT. Translating gives CASRVLSSPGSPLHF.